A selection of T cell receptor beta chains follows, all from one sample in a study of graft-versus-host responses after intestinal transplantation. These TCRs are of unknown antigen specificity. Only in-frame clones appear in the TCRdb table, and some are missing; sequencing was by immunoSEQ multiplex PCR. Counted here are around 90,000 clones, approximately 95% occurring once; the ten biggest clones make up approximately 0.5%. The sample consisted of unstimulated CD8+ T cells sorted from spleen or lymph node cells, taken before intestinal transplant. These receptors were taken from a human donor who received an intestinal transplant. CDR3s leave out the opening cysteine and the closing phenylalanine or tryptophan. Each record gives: D gene, V gene, J gene, CDR3 protein. The D gene is left open where the match is weak.

>TRBD2|TRBV30|TRBJ2-5
AWSKGTSVGGQETQY
>.|TRBV4-2|TRBJ2-2
ASSSAHGGTGELF
>.|TRBV14|TRBJ1-1
ASSQVTGQTEAF
>.|TRBV25-1|TRBJ2-1
ASSENVAGDEQF
>.|TRBV29-1|TRBJ2-5
SVNRGSQETQY
>TRBD2|TRBV10-2|TRBJ2-7
ASSGLAGGRNYEQY
>.|TRBV30|TRBJ1-5
AWSVGANQPQH
>.|TRBV4-1|TRBJ2-7
ASSQDSQEYNYEQY
>.|TRBV6-4|TRBJ2-6
ASSDSGGLSSGANVLT
>TRBD1|TRBV29-1|TRBJ2-7
SVEGDSLSTYEQY
>.|TRBV27|TRBJ2-1
ASRGWGGSANEQF
>TRBD1|TRBV6-5|TRBJ2-7
ASSYSLTGGLYEQY
>.|TRBV6-6|TRBJ2-1
ASYQGGNEQF
>TRBD1|TRBV11-2|TRBJ2-1
ASRPTGTELHNEQF
>TRBD2|TRBV7-6|TRBJ2-1
ASSLGTSGSGHNEQF
>.|TRBV7-9|TRBJ1-1
ATGETEAF
>TRBD1|TRBV30|TRBJ2-5
AWSVGTLGQGETQY
>TRBD2|TRBV27|TRBJ2-1
ASTSGTSGFNEQF
>.|TRBV25-1|TRBJ1-2
ASSELGSSGVNGYT
>TRBD2|TRBV7-8|TRBJ2-3
ASSLALGQEEREGSTDTQY
>.|TRBV4-3|TRBJ2-4
ASSQDRTGKLGNIQY
>TRBD1|TRBV7-8|TRBJ2-7
ASSLARTGGAYEQY
>.|TRBV7-6|TRBJ2-5
ASSLSTEEETQY
>TRBD1|TRBV6-5|TRBJ1-2
ASSYMGTDYT
>.|TRBV19|TRBJ1-6
ASGEMRVTPYNSPLH
>TRBD1|TRBV12-5|TRBJ1-2
ASGHQSTGWNGYT
>TRBD2|TRBV27|TRBJ2-7
ASSLAGGHYEQY
>.|TRBV19|TRBJ1-3
ASSSASGNTIY
>TRBD2|TRBV4-2|TRBJ2-1
ASSQNGGLEDNEQF
>TRBD1|TRBV7-2|TRBJ2-7
ASSLAGQGYEQY
>.|TRBV30|TRBJ2-1
AWSVLAAYNEQF
>TRBD2|TRBV27|TRBJ2-7
ASSSQREVYEQY
>.|TRBV21-1|TRBJ2-3
ASSKGAGFESTGILTDTQY
>.|TRBV5-1|TRBJ1-3
ASSASEGLSGNTIY
>.|TRBV4-1|TRBJ2-1
ASSQDGGTHLGEQF
>TRBD2|TRBV11-3|TRBJ2-5
ASSSRTSQETQY
>TRBD1|TRBV28|TRBJ2-3
ASRVTGGDTQY
>TRBD2|TRBV4-2|TRBJ2-5
ASSQGPEGSGTQETQY
>TRBD2|TRBV4-1|TRBJ2-7
ASSDIAGVGMGEQY
>TRBD1|TRBV30|TRBJ1-2
ASYSGTGVPLEGYT
>.|TRBV2|TRBJ1-2
ASSVGGASHYGYT
>.|TRBV2|TRBJ1-5
ASSEDQAYSNQPQH
>TRBD2|TRBV6-5|TRBJ2-1
ASSSGRAGEQF
>TRBD1|TRBV5-1|.
ASSLWTGNYEQY